The sequence of this TCR beta chain was determined in a study of blood T cell repertoires in COVID-19. The ends were cut back, 6 bases at V and 6 bases at J, with 14 bases in the middle. CDR3 length equals 13 residues. The repertoire was sequenced with immunoSEQ multiplex PCR; TCRdb's copy has only in-frame clones and lacks some. The sample carries under 300,000 clones, approximately 88% recorded once. This clonotype was sampled from a man aged 50-60 years with acute or convalescent COVID-19. The chain joins TRBV12-3 or TRBV12-4 to TRBJ1-1; no clear D gene. The sample consisted of peripheral blood. CDR3 sequence: CASSLLGVSEAFF. The CDR3, as DNA: TGTGCCAGCAGCCTCCTGGGAGTCTCTGAAGCTTTCTTT.